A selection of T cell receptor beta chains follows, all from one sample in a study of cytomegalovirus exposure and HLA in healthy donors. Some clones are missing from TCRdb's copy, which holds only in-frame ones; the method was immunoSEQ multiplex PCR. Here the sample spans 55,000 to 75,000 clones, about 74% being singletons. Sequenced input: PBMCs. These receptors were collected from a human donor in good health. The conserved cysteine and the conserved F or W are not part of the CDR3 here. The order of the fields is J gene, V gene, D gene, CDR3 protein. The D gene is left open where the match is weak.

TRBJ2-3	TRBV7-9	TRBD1	ASSLVQGGTDTQY
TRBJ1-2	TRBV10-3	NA	AISDSQGYGYT
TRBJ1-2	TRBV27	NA	ASSPRGGAGYGYT
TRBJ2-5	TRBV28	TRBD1	ASSQTGYGTQY
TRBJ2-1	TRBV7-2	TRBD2	ASSSTSGINEQF
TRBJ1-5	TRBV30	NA	AWSAPVVEDQPQH
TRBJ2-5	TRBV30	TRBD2	TGRAGETQY
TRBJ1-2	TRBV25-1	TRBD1	ASSDSGTGPRGYT
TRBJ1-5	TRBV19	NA	ASSVALGNQPQH
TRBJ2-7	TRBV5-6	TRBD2	ASSSGRGAYEQY
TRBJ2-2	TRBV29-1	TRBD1	SVEETGGKIGELF
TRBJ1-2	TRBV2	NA	ASILAGSGHGYT
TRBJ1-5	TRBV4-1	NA	ASSQVEGGNQPQH
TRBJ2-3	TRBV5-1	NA	ASSLKAETSTDTQY
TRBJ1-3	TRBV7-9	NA	ASSLETGTSGNTIY
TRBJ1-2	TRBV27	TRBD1	ASSPRTGTYGYT
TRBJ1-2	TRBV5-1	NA	ASSLDGSYGYT
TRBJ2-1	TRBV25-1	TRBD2	ASSGGREIDEQF
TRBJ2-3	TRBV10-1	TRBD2	ASSRLAGMRDTQY
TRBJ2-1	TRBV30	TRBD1	AWSLRLLERQGSSYNEQF
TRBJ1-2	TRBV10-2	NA	ASSEAGGAYYGYT
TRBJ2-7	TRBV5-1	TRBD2	ASSLTAGAYYEQY
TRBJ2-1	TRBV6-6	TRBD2	ASSYGLAGGEF
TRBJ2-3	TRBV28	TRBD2	ASTPGTTNTDTQY
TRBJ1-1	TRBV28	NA	ASSTAGAYTEAF
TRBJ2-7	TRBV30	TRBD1	AWVLLPGQGAYEQY
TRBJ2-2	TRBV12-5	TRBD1	ASGSATGGEDTGELF
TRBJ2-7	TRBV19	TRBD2	ASSIGLAGSYEQY
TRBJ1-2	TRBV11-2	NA	ASSLYRDYGYT
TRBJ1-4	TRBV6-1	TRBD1	VSRGTGEGGGKLF
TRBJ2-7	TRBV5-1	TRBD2	ASSLGLAGGPKTYEQY
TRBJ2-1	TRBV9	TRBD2	ASSVRTSGGEQF
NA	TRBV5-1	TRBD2	ASSLGPSGTSSYEQY
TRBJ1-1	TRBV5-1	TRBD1	ANVQGDQEAF
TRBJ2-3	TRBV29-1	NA	SAYTDTQY
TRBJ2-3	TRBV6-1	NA	ASSDSRDFRTDTQY
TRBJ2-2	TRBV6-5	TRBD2	ASRYPGLSTGELF
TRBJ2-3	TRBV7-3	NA	ASSLGAAGDTQY
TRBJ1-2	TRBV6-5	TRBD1	ASSLGTVGYGYT
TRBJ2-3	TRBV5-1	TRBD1	ASSWDRGRIAGVTDTQY
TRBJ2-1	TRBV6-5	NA	ASSYGAVYNEQF
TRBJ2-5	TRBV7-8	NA	ASRSGRETQY
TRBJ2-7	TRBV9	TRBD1	ASSTGTGKLYEQY
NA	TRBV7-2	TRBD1	ASSLRDSSYEQY
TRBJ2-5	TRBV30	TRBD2	AWTGTNIQETQY
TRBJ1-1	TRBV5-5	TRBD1	ASSTGQSITEAF
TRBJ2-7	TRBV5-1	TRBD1	ASSLGQGAGYEQY
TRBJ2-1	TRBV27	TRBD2	ASSPLAGVYNEQF
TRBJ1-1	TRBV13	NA	ASSLGGSEAF
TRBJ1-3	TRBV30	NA	AWSISGGGNTIY
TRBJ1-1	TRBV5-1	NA	ASSPTANTEAF
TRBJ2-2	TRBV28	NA	ASRLPTGVGAPTGELF
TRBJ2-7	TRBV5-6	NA	ASSQTGWSYEQY
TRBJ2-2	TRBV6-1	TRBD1	ASSEETGGAGELF
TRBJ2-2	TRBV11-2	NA	ASSLEPVSNTGELF